The 28 T cell receptor beta chains reported below all come from one sample, sequenced in a study of OX40 agonist ivuxolimab in advanced cancers. TCRdb's copy holds only in-frame clones and misses some; the assay was immunoSEQ multiplex PCR. The sample holds roughly 71,000 clones, 80% to 90% seen once. The source was CD4+ or CD8+ T cells sorted from blood, collected in a trial of the OX40 agonist ivuxolimab. The receptor source for this set is an adult with an advanced solid tumor such as melanoma, head and neck, liver or kidney cancer.

The chain joins TRBV7-4 to TRBJ2-7; TRBD2 is a possible D gene (6 bases). From germline, CDR1 is SGHVT and CDR2 SQSDAQ. V shed 3 bases and J shed 1 base, with 13 bases lying between them. The CDR3 length is 15 residues. In DNA, the CDR3 is TGTGCCAGCAGCTTGGGGGAGGACCCTTCCTACGAGCAGTACTTC. This encodes CASSLGEDPSYEQYF. Full variable domain (missing parts from reference TRBV7-4 and TRBJ2-7): GAGVSQSPRYKVAKRGRDVALRCDSISGHVTLYWYRQTLGQGSEVLTYSQSDAQRDKSGRPSGRFSAERPERSVSTLKIQRTEQGDSAVYLCASSLGEDPSYEQYFGPGTRLTVT.

This clone was picked up one time. The chain is built from TRBV11-2 and TRBJ2-1; D is unclear. The CDR3 extends over 14 amino acids. Trimming removed 0 bases from V and 6 bases from J, with 9 bases in between. Germline V gene lookup returns CDR1 SGHAT and CDR2 FQNNGV. In DNA, the CDR3 is TGTGCCAGCAGCTTAGATCACACTGCCAATGAGCAGTTCTTC. As protein: CASSLDHTANEQFF.

The chain recombines TRBV10-1 with TRBJ2-1, with TRBD1 matching over 7 bases. Per germline, CDR1 WNHNN and CDR2 SYGVQD (reference sequence). The CDR3 is 16 amino acids. V lost 4 bases and J lost 7; bases outside the gene matches: 13. The CDR3 DNA reads TGCGCCAGCAGTGGCCCCGACAGGGAAAGTGGTAATGAGCAGTTCTTC. Translating gives CASSGPDRESGNEQFF.

The chain carries TRBV6-5 and TRBJ2-5; TRBD2 aligns across 10 bases. The DNA end favors TRBJ2-7, so the J call may be wrong. The length of the CDR3 is 14 residues. Germline-derived CDR1 and CDR2 are MNHEY and SVGAGI. CDR3 bases: TGTGCCAGCAGTAAAGCGGGAGGGCCCTACGAGCAGTACTTC. It specifies CASSKAGGPYEQYF.

The V and J genes are TRBV7-2 and TRBJ1-3; D is perhaps TRBD1 (6 bases). Germline assignment: CDR1 SGHTA and CDR2 FQGNSA. The CDR3 consists of 14 residues. V was trimmed by 5 bases and J by 2 bases, leaving 10 bases between them. The CDR3 spells CASSAGQTGNTIYF. The CDR3 DNA sequence: TGTGCCAGCAGCGCAGGACAGACTGGAAACACCATATATTTT.

The chain joins TRBV28 to TRBJ2-3, with D possibly TRBD2 on 7 matching bases. The CDR3 totals 15 residues. Germline CDR1 is MDHEN and CDR2 is SYDVKM. V was clipped by 6 bases and J by 5 bases, with 18 bases between them. CDR3 protein: CASSSVGGRRDTQYF. The CDR3 DNA reads TGTGCCAGCAGCTCCGTCGGGGGGCGCCGAGATACGCAGTATTTT.

The chain joins TRBV7-9 to TRBJ2-5, with D maybe TRBD2 (6 bases). Trimming took off 8 bases at V and 1 base at J, with 17 bases between the two ends. The CDR3 is made up of 15 amino acids. From germline, CDR1 is SEHNR and CDR2 FQNEAQ (reference sequence). CDR3 DNA sequence: TGTGCCAGCCAAGGGACTCGCAGACTCCAAGAGACCCAGTACTTC. Amino acid sequence: CASQGTRRLQETQYF.

The J gene is TRBJ2-2, the V gene TRBV10-3, with D perhaps being TRBD1 or TRBD2 (6 bases each). Deletions cut 0 bases from V and 4 bases from J, with 9 bases between. The germline gives CDR1 ENHRY, CDR2 SYGVKD. This CDR3 spans 15 amino acids. The CDR3 coding sequence is TGTGCCATCAGTGAGTCTGGAGGGGGCACCGGGGAGCTGTTTTTT. It is translated as CAISESGGGTGELFF.

CDR3: CASTKGGTYEQYF. Here the CDR3 DNA reads TGTGCCAGCACTAAAGGGGGTACCTACGAGCAGTACTTC. The V call is TRBV28, the J call TRBJ2-7; D perhaps matches TRBD1 (6 bases). V was trimmed by 7 bases and J by 2 bases, leaving 12 bases between them. CDR1 MDHEN and CDR2 SYDVKM come from the germline V gene. The CDR3 consists of 13 residues. The full variable domain, its missing parts supplied by reference TRBV28 and TRBJ2-7, is DVKVTQSSRYLVKRTGEKVFLECVQDMDHENMFWYRQDPGLGLRLIYFSYDVKMKEKGDIPEGYSVSREKKERFSLILESASTNQTSMYLCASTKGGTYEQYFGPGTRLTVT.

This clone was counted between two and nine times. J is TRBJ2-5 and V is TRBV19, with a possible D match to TRBD1 (6 bases). The germline V gene has CDR1 LNHDA and CDR2 SQIVND (reference sequence). This CDR3 spans 14 amino acids. Trimming pared 6 bases from V and 5 bases from J, leaving 16 bases between. The CDR3 DNA reads as TGTGCCAGTAGAAACCCGGGACAAGCCGAGACCCAGTACTTC. Translated: CASRNPGQAETQYF.

This sequence joins TRBV28 and TRBJ1-5; 8 bases are shared with TRBD1. J lost 6 bases, V lost 6 bases, and 10 bases had no gene match. The CDR3 has 15 residues. The germline gives CDR1 MDHEN, CDR2 SYDVKM. The CDR3 DNA sequence: TGTGCCAGCAGCCCCGCAGGGGGCGGTTTTCAGCCCCAGCATTTT. Translated, it gives CASSPAGGGFQPQHF.

This chain links TRBV5-1 with TRBJ2-1; 11 bases match TRBD1. J lost 3 bases, V lost 3 bases, and 5 bases had no gene match. The CDR3 is 16 residues long. Germline values: CDR1 SGHRS, CDR2 YFSETQ. The CDR3 protein is CASSWAGTGGYNEQFF. The CDR3, as DNA: TGCGCCAGCAGCTGGGCCGGGACAGGGGGCTACAATGAGCAGTTCTTC.

Concerning this clone itself: The junction and the germline gene differ at one end; a read error may be behind it. The rearrangement joins TRBV7-2 to TRBJ2-4; possible D gene TRBD2, 5 bases. The CDR3 extends over 14 amino acids. Germline loops: CDR1 SGHTA, CDR2 FQGNSA. CDR3 in DNA: TGTGCCAGCAGCTTAAATCTAGCCCAAAACATTCAGTACTTC. The encoded protein is CASSLNLAQNIQYF.

This clone was seen a few times. The chain has TRBV7-9 and TRBJ2-5; 14 bases agree with TRBD2. The ends lost 5 bases at V and 2 bases at J; junction bases unmatched: 13. The germline V gene encodes CDR1 SEHNR and CDR2 FQNEAQ (reference sequence). The CDR3 length is 19 residues. CDR3 region: CASSPGLAGAPSNQETQYF. The CDR3 nucleotides read TGTGCCAGCAGCCCGGGACTAGCGGGAGCCCCTTCGAATCAAGAGACCCAGTACTTC.

This clone was detected once. The chain carries TRBV28 and TRBJ1-1, with TRBD1 matching 7 bases. The CDR3 loop spans 15 amino acids. CDR1 is MDHEN, CDR2 SYDVKM, per germline. The V gene end was trimmed by 7 bases and the J gene end by 0 bases; junction bases not matched to a gene: 8. DNA for the CDR3: TGTGCCAGCATCCAGGGGGGGACGGTGAACACTGAAGCTTTCTTT. Its protein product is CASIQGGTVNTEAFF.

This clone showed up just a few times. This rearrangement joins TRBV18 to TRBJ2-1; D is possibly TRBD1 (5 bases). Germline V lookup: CDR1 KGHSH, CDR2 LQKENI. This CDR3 has 15 residues. Trimming removed 5 bases at V and 5 bases at J, with 16 bases between. The CDR3 spells CASSVRVGLDNEQFF. The CDR3, as DNA: TGTGCCAGCTCAGTCAGGGTTGGGCTCGACAATGAGCAGTTCTTC.

The chain combines TRBV9 with TRBJ2-6; tentative D call: TRBD1 (7 bases). The ends were cut back, 3 bases at V and 0 bases at J, with 19 bases in the middle. CDR3 length equals 19 residues. Germline CDR1 is SGDLS and CDR2 is YYNGEE. In DNA form, the CDR3 reads TGTGCCAGCAGCGCCCAGGGGGGTGGACGGAACTCTGGGGCCAACGTCCTGACTTTC. Protein product: CASSAQGGGRNSGANVLTF.

The V gene is TRBV30, the J gene TRBJ2-4; TRBD1 aligns across 10 bases. CDR1 is GTSNPN, CDR2 SVGIG, per germline (reference sequence). This CDR3 spans 19 amino acids. The junction had 13 bases not matched to a gene; V was cut back by 2 bases and J by 0 bases. The CDR3 spells CAWSPVRTGGPLAKNIQYF. DNA of the CDR3: TGTGCCTGGAGTCCCGTGAGGACAGGGGGACCATTAGCCAAAAACATTCAGTACTTC.

The chain employs TRBV4-3 and TRBJ1-4, with TRBD1 matching 7 bases. Germline CDR1 is LGHNA and CDR2 is YSLEER. After removal of 4 bases from V and 7 bases from J, the junction contained 12 bases not matched to a gene. The CDR3 spans 16 residues. CDR3 sequence (DNA): TGCGCCAGCAGCCCCGACCCGACAGGGTTAAGTGAAAAACTGTTTTTT. It specifies CASSPDPTGLSEKLFF.

This clone appeared a single time. V and J are TRBV5-1 and TRBJ2-3; 8 nucleotides agree with TRBD2. The germline V gene encodes CDR1 SGHRS and CDR2 YFSETQ. The J segment lost 5 bases and the V segment lost 5 bases, leaving 10 bases of the junction unmatched. The CDR3 is made up of 15 amino acids. CDR3: CASSIGLANGDTQYF. CDR3 sequence (DNA): TGCGCCAGCAGTATTGGACTAGCTAATGGAGATACGCAGTATTTT.

The chain recombines TRBV29-1 with TRBJ2-1, with D tentatively TRBD2 (5 bases). Germline CDR1 is SQVTM and CDR2 is ANQGSEA. The V end was cut by 0 bases, the J end by 0 bases, with 12 bases between. The CDR3 has 16 amino acids. CDR3 loop: CSVEDTSGSSYNEQFF. The CDR3 DNA is TGCAGCGTTGAAGATACCAGCGGTAGCTCCTACAATGAGCAGTTCTTC.

The chain is built from TRBV7-2 and TRBJ2-1; 9 bases match TRBD2. The CDR3 runs to 12 residues. Germline loops: CDR1 SGHTA, CDR2 FQGNSA. V lost 8 bases, J lost 13 bases, and 9 bases stayed unmatched. This chain's CDR3 is CASGRGRASQFF. The CDR3 coding sequence is TGTGCCAGCGGGCGCGGGAGGGCCAGTCAGTTCTTC.

CDR3 DNA: TGTGCCAGCAGCCCAACCGGGGCTAACTATGGCTACACCTTC. It is translated as CASSPTGANYGYTF. The chain combines TRBV5-4 with TRBJ1-2; D is undetermined. Germline V gives CDR1 SGHNT, CDR2 YYREEE (reference sequence). CDR3 size: 14 residues. Trimming pared 4 bases from V and 0 bases from J, leaving 10 bases between. Variable domain in full (rest from reference TRBV5-4 and TRBJ1-2): ETGVTQSPTHLIKTRGQQVTLRCSSQSGHNTVSWYQQALGQGPQFIFQYYREEENGRGNFPPRFSGLQFPNYSSELNVNALELDDSALYLCASSPTGANYGYTFGSGTRLTVV.

The gene calls are TRBV6-6 and TRBJ1-5; D is uncertain. Trimming took off 7 bases at V and 4 bases at J, with 14 bases between the two ends. This CDR3 spans 14 amino acids. The V gene's germline CDR1 is MNHNY and CDR2 SVGAGI (reference sequence). CDR3 residues: CASTISDLNQPQHF. The CDR3 region has the DNA TGTGCCAGCACCATTAGTGACCTGAATCAGCCCCAGCATTTT.

This sequence joins TRBV7-2 and TRBJ2-5; a weak D match, TRBD2 (6 bases). This CDR3 is 15 amino acids long. Trimming removed 5 bases at V and 5 bases at J, with 18 bases between. CDR1 is SGHTA, CDR2 FQGNSA, per germline. The chain's CDR3 is CASSPDSGRTETQYF. The CDR3 nucleotides read TGTGCCAGCAGCCCCGATAGCGGACGTACGGAGACCCAGTACTTC.

There are a few counts of this clone. The CDR3 loop reads CASSRRNRKGETQYF. The CDR3 DNA sequence: TGTGCCAGCTCACGGCGTAACAGGAAAGGGGAGACCCAGTACTTC. This chain uses TRBV18 with TRBJ2-5, with D possibly being TRBD1 (5 bases). With 4 bases removed from V and 5 bases from J, the gap between germline ends came to 17 bases. The CDR3 contains 15 residues. Per the germline V gene, CDR1 is KGHSH and CDR2 is LQKENI.

J is TRBJ1-3 and V is TRBV9, with D unclear. Per germline, CDR1 SGDLS and CDR2 YYNGEE. There are 16 residues in the CDR3. Deletions cut 0 bases from V and 1 base from J, with 11 bases between. The DNA of the CDR3 is TGTGCCAGCAGCGTAGAAGTCAGTTTTTCTGGAAACACCATATATTTT. Its protein is CASSVEVSFSGNTIYF.

The V gene is TRBV10-3, the J gene TRBJ2-7; 9 nucleotides line up with TRBD1. Germline V gene lookup returns CDR1 ENHRY and CDR2 SYGVKD. CDR3 length: 14 residues. The ends lost 0 bases at V and 6 bases at J; junction bases unmatched: 3. CDR3 amino acids: CAISESTGGGEQYF. The CDR3 DNA is TGTGCCATCAGTGAGTCTACAGGGGGCGGCGAGCAGTACTTC.